Listed here are 15 T cell receptor beta chains from one sample, sequenced in a study of CD8 T cells in Susac syndrome. After extraction with the RNeasy kit, about 0.5 to 1 ug of the RNA was reverse transcribed using random hexamers. TCRdb recomputed calls from the immunoSEQ multiplex PCR reads with MiXCR, one row per CDR3 protein. The repertoire holds fewer than 350,000 distinct CDR3 sequences, approximately 90% seen once, with about 0.17% in the top ten. The specimen sequenced was CD8+ T cells from PBMCs. These receptors all come from a human donor with multiple sclerosis.

The chain has TRBV25-1 and TRBJ2-1; 8 bases fit TRBD2. The ends lost 4 bases at V and 9 bases at J; junction bases unmatched: 11. The CDR3 extends over 15 amino acids. Germline lookup yields CDR1 MGHDK and CDR2 SYGVNS. The CDR3: CASSGSGRSVGEQFF. For the CDR3, the DNA is TGTGCCAGCAGTGGGAGCGGGAGATCAGTCGGTGAGCAGTTCTTC.

The chain combines TRBV6-5 with TRBJ1-1; D gene ambiguous. Trimming took 2 bases from V and 6 from J, leaving 13 bases between them. CDR1 and CDR2 from the germline V gene are MNHEY and SVGAGI. The CDR3 is 14 residues long. CDR3 sequence: CASSYPEDGAEAFF. In DNA, the CDR3 is TGTGCCAGCAGTTACCCGGAGGATGGGGCTGAAGCTTTCTTT.

V usage is TRBV29-1 and J usage is TRBJ2-2; D gene uncertain. The V end lost 0 bases, the J end lost 6 bases, and 5 bases lay between the germline ends. The CDR3 contains 12 residues. The V gene's germline CDR1 is SQVTM and CDR2 ANQGSEA. The CDR3 loop reads CSVEDRAGELFF. In nucleotides, the CDR3 is TGCAGCGTTGAAGATAGGGCCGGGGAGCTGTTTTTT.

The gene calls are TRBV7-9 and TRBJ1-2, with D unclear. The ends were cut back, 7 bases at V and 4 bases at J, with 13 bases in the middle. The CDR3 spans 13 residues. The germline CDR1 and CDR2 sequences are SEHNR and FQNEAQ (reference sequence). CDR3 in amino acids: CASTDYRGYGYTF. CDR3 nucleotides: TGTGCCAGCACCGATTATAGAGGCTATGGCTACACCTTC.

The chain links TRBV20-1 to TRBJ1-1, with D possibly being TRBD1 (5 bases). The germline V gene has CDR1 DFQATT and CDR2 SNEGSKA (reference sequence). Trimming took off 0 bases at V and 0 bases at J, with 14 bases between the two ends. The CDR3 has 16 amino acids. The CDR3 nucleotides read TGCAGTGCTAGAGATTCCGGGGCCCCGATGAACACTGAAGCTTTCTTT. It encodes CSARDSGAPMNTEAFF.

This sequence joins TRBV7-2 and TRBJ2-2, with 9 bases identical to TRBD1. Germline V gene sequence: CDR1 SGHTA, CDR2 FQGNSA. The CDR3 is 18 residues long. Trimming took 0 bases from V and 6 from J; bases not matched to a gene: 11. Here the CDR3 DNA reads TGTGCCAGCAGCTTAGCTGTGGGGACAGGGTCCCTTTCCGGGGAGCTGTTTTTT. It is translated as CASSLAVGTGSLSGELFF. The whole variable domain, filled in from reference TRBV7-2 and TRBJ2-2, reads GAGVSQSPSNKVTEKGKDVELRCDPISGHTALYWYRQSLGQGLEFLIYFQGNSAPDKSGLPSDRFSAERTGGSVSTLTIQRTQQEDSAVYLCASSLAVGTGSLSGELFFGEGSRLTVL.

V and J are TRBV7-8 and TRBJ1-2, with D possibly matching TRBD1 (6 bases). Looked up from germline, CDR1 is SGHVS and CDR2 is FQNEAQ. The germline V and J ends were trimmed by 1 base and 7 bases, with 13 bases remaining between them. The CDR3 consists of 14 residues. The CDR3 DNA reads as TGTGCCAGCAGCTTAGGCGGACAGCCTGCTGGCTACACCTTC. It yields the protein CASSLGGQPAGYTF.

The rearrangement links TRBV5-6 to TRBJ1-2, with 7 bases fitting TRBD1. The junction had 4 bases not matched to a gene; V was cut back by 3 bases and J by 8 bases. The germline V gene has CDR1 SGHDT and CDR2 YYEEEE. The CDR3 has 12 amino acids. CDR3 DNA sequence: TGTGCCAGCAGCTCATGGACAGGCGGCTACACCTTC. Protein: CASSSWTGGYTF.

This clonotype came up once. CDR3 DNA sequence: TGTGCCAGCAGCCCCGGCGTGGGCTTGGGTTTGAACACTGAAGCTTTCTTT. Translated, it gives CASSPGVGLGLNTEAFF. V and J are TRBV5-6 and TRBJ1-1; D gene uncertain. There are 17 residues in the CDR3. The germline gives CDR1 SGHDT, CDR2 YYEEEE. Trimming left V 4 bases short and J 0 bases short, with 19 bases between.

V and J are TRBV28 and TRBJ2-3; D unresolved. In germline, CDR1 is MDHEN, CDR2 SYDVKM. This CDR3 region has 13 residues. The ends were cut back, 6 bases at V and 0 bases at J, with 7 bases in the middle. In DNA form, the CDR3 reads TGTGCCAGCAGAAGTATGAGCACAGATACGCAGTATTTT. It is translated as CASRSMSTDTQYF.

The J gene is TRBJ2-7, the V gene TRBV7-9; D remains ambiguous. Trimming left V 4 bases short and J 3 bases short, with 19 bases between. Per the germline V gene, CDR1 is SEHNR and CDR2 is FQNEAQ (reference sequence). The CDR3 consists of 16 residues. In DNA form, the CDR3 reads TGTGCCAGCAGCTCTCCAGACGGTAAGAAGGGCTACGAGCAGTACTTC. Protein sequence: CASSSPDGKKGYEQYF.

This chain joins TRBV12-3 or TRBV12-4 and TRBJ2-5; possible D gene TRBD2, 6 bases. Trimming cost V 9 bases and J 2 bases, with 19 bases left between them. This CDR3 comprises 15 residues. The CDR3 sequence is CASNDGGGGQETQYF. CDR3 nucleotide sequence: TGTGCCAGTAATGACGGGGGAGGAGGACAAGAGACCCAGTACTTC.

This chain connects TRBV28 to TRBJ2-5; possibly TRBD1 for D (7 bases). Germline V CDR1 and CDR2: MDHEN, SYDVKM. V was trimmed by 9 bases and J by 5 bases, leaving 19 bases between them. CDR3 size: 14 residues. The CDR3 sequence: CASRTGVSGETQYF. CDR3 nucleotide sequence: TGTGCCAGTAGAACAGGGGTGAGCGGGGAGACCCAGTACTTC.

The V and J genes are TRBV7-9 and TRBJ1-5; D possibly corresponds to TRBD1 (6 bases). CDR1 is SEHNR and CDR2 is FQNEAQ in the germline V gene (reference sequence). V was pared by 4 bases and J by 9 bases, with 16 bases between. This CDR3 is built from 14 residues. CDR3 DNA sequence: TGTGCCAGCAGCTCTGACAGGTTCGGTTCGCCCCAGCATTTT. Protein sequence: CASSSDRFGSPQHF.

The chain links TRBV6-6 to TRBJ2-3; D not certain. Germline V gives CDR1 MNHNY, CDR2 SVGAGI (reference sequence). There are 14 residues in the CDR3. V lost 7 bases and J 2 bases, leaving 13 bases between the germline ends. CDR3 region: CASTVGGTTDTQYF. In nucleotides, the CDR3 is TGTGCCAGCACCGTCGGCGGCACCACAGATACGCAGTATTTT.